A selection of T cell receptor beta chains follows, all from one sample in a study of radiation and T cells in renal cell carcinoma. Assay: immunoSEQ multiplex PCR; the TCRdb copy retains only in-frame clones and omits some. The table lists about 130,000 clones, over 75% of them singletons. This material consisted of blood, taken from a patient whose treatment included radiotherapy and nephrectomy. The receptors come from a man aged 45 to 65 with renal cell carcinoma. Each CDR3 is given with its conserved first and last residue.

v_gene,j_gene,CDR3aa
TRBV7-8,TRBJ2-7,CASSLVETSYEQYF
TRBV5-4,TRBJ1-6,CASSSSGQGYNSPLHF
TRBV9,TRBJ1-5,CASSVGTDRNQPQHF
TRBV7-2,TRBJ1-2,CASSPQEAGTGRYGYTF
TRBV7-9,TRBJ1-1,CASSLAGGSITEAFF
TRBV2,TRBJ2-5,CASSGAGETQYF
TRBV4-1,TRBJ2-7,CASSEGLAGVGEQYF
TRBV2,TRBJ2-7,CASSEQGGAYEQYF
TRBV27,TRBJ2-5,CASSLKSSQETQYF
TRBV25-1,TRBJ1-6,CASGKDRTFNSPLHF
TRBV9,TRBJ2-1,CASSVVVTGTYNEQFF
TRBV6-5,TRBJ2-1,CASSSPRGGYYNEQFF
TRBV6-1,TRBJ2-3,CASTWTSGGAYTQYF
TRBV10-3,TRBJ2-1,CAISEPAGDRGAGEQFF
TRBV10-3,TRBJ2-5,CAISEWREETQYF
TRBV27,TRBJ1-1,CASSPRTGGYTEAFF
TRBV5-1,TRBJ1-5,CASSLGQGGQPQHF
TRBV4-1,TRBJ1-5,CASSHYLDSDQPQHF
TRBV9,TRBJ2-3,CASSVDGRAGGPADTQYF
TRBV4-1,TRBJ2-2,CASSQVTTGPNTGELFF
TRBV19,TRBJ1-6,CASKPTTGNSPLHF
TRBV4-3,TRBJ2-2,CASSQRGAWNTGELFF
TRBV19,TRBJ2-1,CASNQGIGEQFF
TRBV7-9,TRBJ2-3,CASSFVLAGGADTQYF
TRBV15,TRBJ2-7,CATSLQRGIYEQYF
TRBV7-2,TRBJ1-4,CASSLSTGETTNEKLFF
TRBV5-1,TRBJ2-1,CASSLTGATEQFF
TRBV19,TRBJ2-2,CATSDISNTGELFF
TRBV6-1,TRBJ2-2,CASSDSGGARTGELFF
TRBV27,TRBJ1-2,CASSLSSRPVLNGYTF
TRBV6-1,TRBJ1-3,CASREQGGLNTIYF